This passage covers 5 T cell receptor beta chains from one sample sequenced in a study of blood T cells in healthy people across ages. The authors ran a second PCR of roughly 6 to 12 cycles using a sample-barcoded 5' primer and a J-beta primer mix. Via MiXCR, TCRdb re-called the 5' RACE reads, giving one row per CDR3 protein. The sample holds hundreds of thousands of distinct CDR3 sequences, more than 40% seen once. The sequenced sample was blood. The receptors originated from a woman aged 60-75 years in good health.

V gene TRBV27 combines with J gene TRBJ2-3; 9 nucleotides align to TRBD2. This CDR3 spans 16 amino acids. Germline V gene data show CDR1 as MNHEY and CDR2 as SMNVEV (reference sequence). V was clipped by 6 bases and J by 4 bases; unmatched bases: 11. CDR3 region: CASRDPTSGFPDTQYF. In DNA, the CDR3 is TGTGCCAGCAGAGACCCAACTAGCGGGTTCCCAGATACGCAGTATTTT.

The chain combines TRBV20-1 with TRBJ1-5, with a possible D match to TRBD1 (5 bases). Germline CDR1 DFQATT, CDR2 SNEGSKA (reference sequence). There are 16 residues in the CDR3. Trimming shortened V by 0 bases and J by 8 bases, and 20 bases separated the two germline ends. The DNA of the CDR3 is TGCAGTGCTAGAGACCGGGACCGGTGGAATCTCGAGCCCCAGCATTTT. It encodes CSARDRDRWNLEPQHF.

This clonotype was seen only a few times. The chain links TRBV3-1 to TRBJ2-1; 8 nucleotides agree with TRBD2. The CDR3 sequence is 13 residues long. Trimming took 2 bases from V and 9 from J; bases not matched to a gene: 3. The germline CDR1 and CDR2 sequences are LGHDT and YNNKEL (reference sequence). CDR3 nucleotide sequence: TGTGCCAGCAGCCAATTCCTAGCGGGTGAGCAGTTCTTC. Encoded protein: CASSQFLAGEQFF.

V usage is TRBV9 and J usage is TRBJ2-3; possible D gene TRBD2, 6 bases. The V and J ends lost 1 base and 1 base respectively, with 16 bases between them. This CDR3 region has 17 residues. Germline CDR1 and CDR2: SGDLS and YYNGEE. The DNA of the CDR3 is TGTGCCAGCAGCGTAAGTCCCTCGCGGGGCCGCACAGATACGCAGTATTTT. Amino acids: CASSVSPSRGRTDTQYF.

CDR3 in DNA: TGTGCCAGCAGCTTCGGCCTCTCTAGTGTCGAGCAGTACTTC. Translation: CASSFGLSSVEQYF. The chain joins TRBV7-3 to TRBJ2-7, with D hard to call. The V and J ends lost 3 bases and 6 bases respectively, with 15 bases between them. Germline CDR1 and CDR2: SGHTA and FQGTGA. This CDR3 has 14 amino acids. Full variable domain (remainder filled in from reference TRBV7-3 and TRBJ2-7): GAGVSQTPSNKVTEKGKYVELRCDPISGHTALYWYRQSLGQGPEFLIYFQGTGAADDSGLPNDRFFAVRPEGSVSTLKIQRTERGDSAVYLCASSFGLSSVEQYFGPGTRLTVT.